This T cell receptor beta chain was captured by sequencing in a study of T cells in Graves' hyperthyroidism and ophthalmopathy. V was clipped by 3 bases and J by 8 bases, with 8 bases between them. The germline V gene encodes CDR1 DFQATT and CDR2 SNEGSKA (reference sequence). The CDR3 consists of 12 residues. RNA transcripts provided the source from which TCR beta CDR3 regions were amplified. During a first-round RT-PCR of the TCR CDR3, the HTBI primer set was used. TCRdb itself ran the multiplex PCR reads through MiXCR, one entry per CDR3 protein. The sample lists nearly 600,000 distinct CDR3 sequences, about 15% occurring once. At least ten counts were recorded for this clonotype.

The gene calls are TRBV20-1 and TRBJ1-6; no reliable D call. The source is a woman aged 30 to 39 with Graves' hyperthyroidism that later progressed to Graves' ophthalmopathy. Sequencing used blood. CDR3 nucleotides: TGCAGTGCTAGGGAGGGCTATTCACCCCTCCACTTT. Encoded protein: CSAREGYSPLHF.